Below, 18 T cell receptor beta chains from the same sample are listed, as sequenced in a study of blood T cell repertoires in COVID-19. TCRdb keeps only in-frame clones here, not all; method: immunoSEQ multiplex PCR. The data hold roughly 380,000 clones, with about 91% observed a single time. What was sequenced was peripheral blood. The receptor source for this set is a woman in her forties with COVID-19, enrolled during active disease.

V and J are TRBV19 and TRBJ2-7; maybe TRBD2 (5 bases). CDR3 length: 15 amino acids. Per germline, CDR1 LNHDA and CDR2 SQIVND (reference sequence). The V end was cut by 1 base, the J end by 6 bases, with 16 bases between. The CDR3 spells CASSIANRGSGEQYF. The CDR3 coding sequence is TGTGCCAGTAGTATAGCAAACCGGGGTTCGGGCGAGCAGTACTTC.

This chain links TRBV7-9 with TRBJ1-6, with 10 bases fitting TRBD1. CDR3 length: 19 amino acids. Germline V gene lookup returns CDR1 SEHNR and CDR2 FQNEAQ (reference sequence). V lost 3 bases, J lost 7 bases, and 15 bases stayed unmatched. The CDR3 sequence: CASSLTGQGFISLNSPLHF. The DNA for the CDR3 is TGTGCCAGCAGCTTGACGGGACAGGGGTTTATATCTCTGAATTCACCCCTCCACTTT.

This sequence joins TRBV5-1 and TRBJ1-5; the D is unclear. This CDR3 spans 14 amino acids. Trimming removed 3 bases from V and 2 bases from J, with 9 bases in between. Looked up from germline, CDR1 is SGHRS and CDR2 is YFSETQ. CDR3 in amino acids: CASSSEPGNQPQHF. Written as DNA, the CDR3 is TGCGCCAGCAGCTCCGAACCAGGCAATCAGCCCCAGCATTTT.

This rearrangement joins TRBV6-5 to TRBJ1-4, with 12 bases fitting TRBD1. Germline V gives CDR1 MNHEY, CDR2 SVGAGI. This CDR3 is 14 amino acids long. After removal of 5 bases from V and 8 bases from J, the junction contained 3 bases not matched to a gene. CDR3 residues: CASSPGTGGEKLFF. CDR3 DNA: TGTGCCAGCAGTCCCGGGACAGGGGGCGAAAAACTGTTTTTT.

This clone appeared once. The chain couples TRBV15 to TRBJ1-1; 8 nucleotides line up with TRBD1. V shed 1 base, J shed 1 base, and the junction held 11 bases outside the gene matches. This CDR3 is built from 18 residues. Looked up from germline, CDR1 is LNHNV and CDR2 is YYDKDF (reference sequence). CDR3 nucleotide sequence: TGTGCCACCAGCAGAGTGAGGGTCAAAGGACAGGGGAACACTGAAGCTTTCTTT. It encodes CATSRVRVKGQGNTEAFF.

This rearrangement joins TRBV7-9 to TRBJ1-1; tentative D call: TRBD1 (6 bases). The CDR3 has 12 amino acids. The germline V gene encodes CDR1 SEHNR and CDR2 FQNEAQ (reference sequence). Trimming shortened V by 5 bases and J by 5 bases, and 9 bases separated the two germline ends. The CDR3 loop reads CASSRDTTEAFF. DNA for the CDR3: TGTGCCAGCAGCCGGGACACTACTGAAGCTTTCTTT.

In DNA form, the CDR3 reads TGTGCCAGCAGGGAGCAGGGGGCCGTCACTGAAGCTTTCTTT. Amino acids: CASREQGAVTEAFF. The chain joins TRBV6-5 to TRBJ1-1; the match to TRBD1 covers 8 bases. After removal of 6 bases from V and 4 bases from J, the junction contained 7 bases not matched to a gene. This CDR3 spans 14 amino acids. Germline values: CDR1 MNHEY, CDR2 SVGAGI.

For the CDR3, the DNA is TGCAGCGTTGTTTCTCGCGGCACTGAAGCTTTCTTT. This gives the protein CSVVSRGTEAFF. This chain uses TRBV29-1 with TRBJ1-1; the D is unclear. CDR1 SQVTM and CDR2 ANQGSEA come from the germline V gene. The CDR3 spans 12 residues. The V end lost 4 bases, the J end lost 4 bases, and 10 bases lay between the germline ends.

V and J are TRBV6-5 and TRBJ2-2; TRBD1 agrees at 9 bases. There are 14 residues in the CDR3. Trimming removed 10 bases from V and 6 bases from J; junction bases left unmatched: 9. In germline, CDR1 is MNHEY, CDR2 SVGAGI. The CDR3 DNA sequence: TGTGCCACCAAACTCGGGACAGGGTCCGGGGAGCTGTTTTTT. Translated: CATKLGTGSGELFF.

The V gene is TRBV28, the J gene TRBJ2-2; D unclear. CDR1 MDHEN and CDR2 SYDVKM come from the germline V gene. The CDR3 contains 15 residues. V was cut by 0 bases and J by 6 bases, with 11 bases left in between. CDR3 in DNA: TGTGCCAGCAGTTTATGGGTATCAACGGCCGGGGAGCTGTTTTTT. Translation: CASSLWVSTAGELFF.

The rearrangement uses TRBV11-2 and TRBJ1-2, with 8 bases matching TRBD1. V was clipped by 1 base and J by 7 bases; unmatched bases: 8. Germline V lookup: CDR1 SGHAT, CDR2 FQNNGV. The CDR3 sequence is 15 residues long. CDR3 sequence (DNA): TGTGCCAGCAGCTTAGCCGGCCAGGGGGCGATTGGCTACACCTTC. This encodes CASSLAGQGAIGYTF.

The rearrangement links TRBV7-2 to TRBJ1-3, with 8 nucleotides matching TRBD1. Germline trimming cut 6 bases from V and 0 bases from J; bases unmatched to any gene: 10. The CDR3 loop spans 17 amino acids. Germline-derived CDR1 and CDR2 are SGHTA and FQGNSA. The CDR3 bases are TGTGCCAGCAGACCACAGGGGGGAGACCTCTCTGGAAACACCATATATTTT. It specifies CASRPQGGDLSGNTIYF.

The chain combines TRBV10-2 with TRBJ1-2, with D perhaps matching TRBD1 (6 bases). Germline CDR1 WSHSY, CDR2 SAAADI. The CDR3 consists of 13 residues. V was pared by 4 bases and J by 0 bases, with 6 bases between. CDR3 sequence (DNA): TGCGCCAGCAGTGGGACAGCTAACTATGGCTACACCTTC. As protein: CASSGTANYGYTF.

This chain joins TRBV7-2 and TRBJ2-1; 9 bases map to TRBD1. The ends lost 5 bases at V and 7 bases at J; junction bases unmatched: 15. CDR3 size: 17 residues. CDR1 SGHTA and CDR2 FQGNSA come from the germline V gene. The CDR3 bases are TGTGCCAGCAGCCAATCCCTTAGGACAGGGGCGCGGAATGAGCAGTTCTTC. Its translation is CASSQSLRTGARNEQFF.

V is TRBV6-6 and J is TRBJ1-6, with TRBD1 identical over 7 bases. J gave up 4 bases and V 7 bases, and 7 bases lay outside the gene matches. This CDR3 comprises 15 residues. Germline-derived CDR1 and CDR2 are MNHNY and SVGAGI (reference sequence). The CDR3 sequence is CASKMTGIYNSPLHF. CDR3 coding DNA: TGTGCCAGCAAGATGACAGGGATTTATAATTCACCCCTCCACTTT.

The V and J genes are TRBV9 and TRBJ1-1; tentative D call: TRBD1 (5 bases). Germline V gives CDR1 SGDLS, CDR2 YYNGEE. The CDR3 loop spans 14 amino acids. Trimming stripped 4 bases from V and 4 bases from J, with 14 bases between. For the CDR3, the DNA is TGTGCCAGCAGCCCCCACACGGGGGTCACTGAAGCTTTCTTT. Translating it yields CASSPHTGVTEAFF. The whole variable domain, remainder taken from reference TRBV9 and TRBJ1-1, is DSGVTQTPKHLITATGQRVTLRCSPRSGDLSVYWYQQSLDQGLQFLIQYYNGEERAKGNILERFSAQQFPDLHSELNLSSLELGDSALYFCASSPHTGVTEAFFGQGTRLTVV.

CDR3 DNA sequence: TGTGCCAGCAGCGTGATACAGGGGGCAAACACTGAAGCTTTCTTT. It codes for CASSVIQGANTEAFF. This rearrangement joins TRBV9 to TRBJ1-1; 9 nucleotides match TRBD1. The CDR3 totals 15 residues. CDR1 is SGDLS, CDR2 YYNGEE, per germline. V lost 2 bases, J lost 2 bases, and 4 bases stayed unmatched. Supplemented by reference TRBV9 and TRBJ1-1, the full variable domain reads DSGVTQTPKHLITATGQRVTLRCSPRSGDLSVYWYQQSLDQGLQFLIQYYNGEERAKGNILERFSAQQFPDLHSELNLSSLELGDSALYFCASSVIQGANTEAFFGQGTRLTVV.

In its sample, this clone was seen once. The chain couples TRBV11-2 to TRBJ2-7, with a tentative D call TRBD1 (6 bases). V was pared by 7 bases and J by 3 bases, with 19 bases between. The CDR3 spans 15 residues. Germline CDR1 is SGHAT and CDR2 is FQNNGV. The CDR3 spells CASTRGGGLYYEQYF. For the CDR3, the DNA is TGTGCCAGCACCCGTGGGGGCGGACTTTACTACGAGCAGTACTTC. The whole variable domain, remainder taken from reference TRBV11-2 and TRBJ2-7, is EAGVAQSPRYKIIEKRQSVAFWCNPISGHATLYWYQQILGQGPKLLIQFQNNGVVDDSQLPKDRFSAERLKGVDSTLKIQPAKLEDSAVYLCASTRGGGLYYEQYFGPGTRLTVT.